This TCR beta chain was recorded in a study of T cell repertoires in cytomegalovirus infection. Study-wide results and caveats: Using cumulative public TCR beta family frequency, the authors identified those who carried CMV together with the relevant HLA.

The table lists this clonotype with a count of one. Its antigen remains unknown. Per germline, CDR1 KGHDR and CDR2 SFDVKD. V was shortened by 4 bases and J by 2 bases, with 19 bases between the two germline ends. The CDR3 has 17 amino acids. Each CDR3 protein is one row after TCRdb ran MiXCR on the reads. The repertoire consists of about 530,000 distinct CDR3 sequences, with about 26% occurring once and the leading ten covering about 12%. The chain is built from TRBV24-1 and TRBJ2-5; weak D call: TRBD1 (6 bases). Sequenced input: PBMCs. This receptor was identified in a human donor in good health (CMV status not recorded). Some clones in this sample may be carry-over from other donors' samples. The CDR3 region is CATSERSHRVNQETQYF. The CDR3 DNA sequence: TGTGCCACCAGTGAACGCTCCCACAGGGTTAATCAAGAGACCCAGTACTTC.